Shown below are 31 T cell receptor beta chains from a single sample sequenced in a study of T cells after yellow fever vaccination. TCRdb passed the 5' RACE reads through MiXCR, listing each CDR3 protein once. This table holds approximately 70,000 distinct CDR3 sequences, about 6% found once. Sequences were derived from CD8+ T cells sorted from PBMCs, sampled around 45 days after the first yellow fever vaccination. Source of these receptors: a man younger than 35 who received the YFV17D yellow fever vaccine.

The chain combines TRBV21-1 with TRBJ2-5. TRBV21-1 corresponds to a pseudogene. The CDR3 length is 13 residues. The CDR3, as DNA: TGTGCCAGCAGCAGGACGGGCCAAGAGACCCAGTACTTC. Residues: CASSRTGQETQYF.

V is TRBV7-6 and J is TRBJ1-1; TRBD1 is a possible D gene (5 bases). The CDR3 sequence is 14 residues long. With 0 bases removed from V and 7 bases from J, the gap between germline ends came to 12 bases. Looked up from germline, CDR1 is SGHVS and CDR2 is FNYEAQ. The CDR3 DNA follows: TGTGCCAGCAGCTTAGCGCGCCAGGGCAATGAAGCTTTCTTT. Protein product: CASSLARQGNEAFF.

The chain recombines TRBV27 with TRBJ1-1, with D unresolved. CDR3 size: 13 residues. Per germline, CDR1 MNHEY and CDR2 SMNVEV (reference sequence). Trimming stripped 2 bases from V and 5 bases from J, with 9 bases between. The CDR3 DNA is TGTGCCAGCAGTTTAGGGTGGGTAACTGAAGCTTTCTTT. Protein: CASSLGWVTEAFF.

This clonotype was picked up many times. The chain has TRBV6-2 or TRBV6-3 and TRBJ2-5, with a weak D call TRBD1 (5 bases). This CDR3 region has 17 residues. V gave up 6 bases and J gave up 1 base, with 21 bases separating them. Germline values: CDR1 MNHEY, CDR2 SVGEGT. The CDR3 nucleotides are TGTGCCAGCAGCTCACACTTCTTCAGACAGTCCCAAGAGACCCAGTACTTC. Translating gives CASSSHFFRQSQETQYF.

This clonotype was observed a handful of times. The chain links TRBV29-1 to TRBJ2-2; 9 bases are a match to TRBD1. Germline loops: CDR1 SQVTM, CDR2 ANQGSEA. The CDR3 runs to 14 residues. J was trimmed by 4 bases and V by 6 bases; bases with no gene match: 6. CDR3 coding DNA: TGCAGCGTAGAGACAGGGGGTTCCACCGGGGAGCTGTTTTTT. Translation gives CSVETGGSTGELFF.

This clonotype was seen repeatedly, ten times or more. The chain couples TRBV6-2 or TRBV6-3 to TRBJ2-1; D unresolved. The CDR3 runs 13 residues. Germline loops: CDR1 MNHEY, CDR2 SVGEGT. V was clipped by 10 bases and J by 6 bases, with 16 bases between them. In DNA, the CDR3 is TGTGCCACCCTGGGTGGGGTTTCCAATGAGCAGTTCTTC. Amino acids: CATLGGVSNEQFF.

The V gene is TRBV12-3 or TRBV12-4, the J gene TRBJ2-7, with a weak D call TRBD2 (5 bases). V gave up 6 bases and J gave up 3 bases, with 9 bases separating them. The CDR3 has 12 residues. The CDR3 sequence is CASSRLHYEQYF. CDR3 in DNA: TGTGCCAGCAGCCGACTACACTACGAGCAGTACTTC.

This clonotype occurred many times. The CDR3 DNA is TGTGCCGTTGGACAGAACAATGAGCAGTTCTTC. It codes for CAVGQNNEQFF. The chain recombines TRBV7-8 with TRBJ2-1; tentative D call: TRBD1 (6 bases). CDR1 SGHVS and CDR2 FQNEAQ come from the germline V gene. The CDR3 is 11 amino acids. The V end was cut by 11 bases, the J end by 5 bases, with 10 bases between. The full variable domain, rest sourced from reference TRBV7-8 and TRBJ2-1, is GAGVSQSPRYKVAKRGQDVALRCDPISGHVSLFWYQQALGQGPEFLTYFQNEAQLDKSGLPSDRFFAERPEGSVSTLKIQRTQQEDSAVYLCAVGQNNEQFFGPGTRLTVL.

This clonotype was seen repeatedly, ten times or more. This sequence joins TRBV6-2 or TRBV6-3 and TRBJ1-1; TRBD1 matches at 10 bases. The J segment lost 6 bases and the V segment lost 7 bases, leaving 8 bases of the junction unmatched. Germline CDR1 and CDR2: MNHEY and SVGEGT. The CDR3 is 14 amino acids. The CDR3, as DNA: TGTGCCAGCACGACCGGGACAGGGGTGGCTGAAGCTTTCTTT. It codes for CASTTGTGVAEAFF.

This clonotype was counted at least ten times. V usage is TRBV4-1 and J usage is TRBJ2-7, with 8 bases aligning to TRBD2. Germline-derived CDR1 and CDR2 are MGHRA and YSYEKL. The CDR3 spans 14 residues. J was trimmed by 3 bases and V by 3 bases; bases with no gene match: 4. In nucleotides, the CDR3 is TGCGCCAGCAGCCATCCGGGGGGGAGCTACGAGCAGTACTTC. As protein: CASSHPGGSYEQYF.

This clonotype was seen many times. This rearrangement joins TRBV9 to TRBJ2-3; TRBD1 is a possible D gene (5 bases). V was clipped by 0 bases and J by 2 bases, with 10 bases between them. Per germline, CDR1 SGDLS and CDR2 YYNGEE. This CDR3 is 15 amino acids long. This chain's CDR3 is CASSVEGRDTDTQYF. The CDR3 coding sequence is TGTGCCAGCAGCGTAGAGGGCAGGGACACAGATACGCAGTATTTT.

The J gene is TRBJ2-1, the V gene TRBV24-1, with 15 nucleotides matching TRBD2. CDR3 length equals 21 residues. CDR1 and CDR2 from the germline V gene are KGHDR and SFDVKD. The CDR3 loop is CGTSDFEITGTSGGLDNEQFF. In DNA form, the CDR3 reads TGTGGGACCAGTGATTTCGAGATTACCGGGACTAGCGGGGGGCTCGACAATGAGCAGTTCTTC.

The CDR3 here is CASSSPGGRETQYF. The CDR3 nucleotides are TGTGCCAGCAGCTCCCCCGGGGGGCGAGAGACCCAGTACTTC. V gene TRBV7-2 combines with J gene TRBJ2-5, with D possibly matching TRBD2 (7 bases). The CDR3 contains 14 residues. Trimming stripped 4 bases from V and 4 bases from J, with 13 bases between. Germline V lookup: CDR1 SGHTA, CDR2 FQGNSA.

V and J are TRBV6-1 and TRBJ2-2; D might be TRBD1 (6 bases). There are 15 residues in the CDR3. The germline V and J ends were trimmed by 6 bases and 4 bases, with 15 bases remaining between them. Germline V CDR1 and CDR2: MNHNS, SASEGT. The CDR3 reads CASSPGVPATGELFF. The CDR3 region has the DNA TGTGCCAGCAGCCCAGGGGTTCCGGCCACCGGGGAGCTGTTTTTT.

In this sample, this clonotype turned up many times. The chain carries TRBV2 and TRBJ1-1, with 8 bases matching TRBD1. The V gene's germline CDR1 is SNHLY and CDR2 FYNNEI. Trimming at V came to 2 bases and at J to 3 bases, leaving 8 bases not matched to a gene. The CDR3 has 16 residues. CDR3 bases: TGTGCCAGCAGTGAATTGTATGGGACAGGACACACTGAAGCTTTCTTT. Its protein product is CASSELYGTGHTEAFF.

This clonotype has a count of ten or more. This chain links TRBV5-6 with TRBJ2-5; 7 positions match TRBD2. Germline-derived CDR1 and CDR2 are SGHDT and YYEEEE. Trimming cost V 0 bases and J 1 base; bases outside gene matches: 6. The CDR3 length is 16 residues. In DNA, the CDR3 is TGTGCCAGCAGCTTGGTGCGCGGGGAGGGCCAAGAGACCCAGTACTTC. Protein product: CASSLVRGEGQETQYF.

The V and J genes are TRBV6-5 and TRBJ1-5, with 7 bases identical to TRBD1. Germline V gene sequence: CDR1 MNHEY, CDR2 SVGAGI. J gave up 2 bases and V 4 bases, and 11 bases lay outside the gene matches. This CDR3 spans 17 amino acids. The DNA of the CDR3 is TGTGCCAGCAGTTTCACCCCTCCCGGGACAGGCAATCAGCCCCAGCATTTT. This translates into CASSFTPPGTGNQPQHF.

This clonotype was seen ten or more times. This chain connects TRBV6-1 to TRBJ2-7; TRBD1 agrees at 9 bases. V lost 6 bases and J lost 1; bases outside the gene matches: 7. Germline V gene sequence: CDR1 MNHNS, CDR2 SASEGT. This CDR3 comprises 15 residues. Here the CDR3 DNA reads TGTGCCAGCAGCAATACCGGGACAGGGTCCTACGAGCAGTACGTC. This encodes CASSNTGTGSYEQYV.

The sample holds many counts of this clonotype. The chain uses TRBV30 and TRBJ2-3; maybe TRBD2 (5 bases). Trimming removed 0 bases from V and 6 bases from J, with 10 bases in between. The germline V gene has CDR1 GTSNPN and CDR2 SVGIG (reference sequence). CDR3 length: 13 residues. Here the CDR3 reads CAWSVSGSDTQYF. In nucleotides, the CDR3 is TGTGCCTGGAGTGTGTCGGGGAGCGATACGCAGTATTTT. The complete variable domain, with remaining parts taken from reference TRBV30 and TRBJ2-3, reads SQTIHQWPATLVQPVGSPLSLECTVEGTSNPNLYWYRQAAGRGLQLLFYSVGIGQISSEVPQNLSASRPQDRQFILSSKKLLLSDSGFYLCAWSVSGSDTQYFGPGTRLTVL.

This clonotype was counted at least ten times. The chain links TRBV12-3 or TRBV12-4 to TRBJ2-7; maybe TRBD1 (5 bases). Trimming shortened V by 6 bases and J by 3 bases, and 12 bases separated the two germline ends. The CDR3 runs to 13 residues. The DNA of the CDR3 is TGTGCCAGCAGCGGACAAAATTACTACGAGCAGTACTTC. Translated, it gives CASSGQNYYEQYF.

This chain joins TRBV7-9 and TRBJ2-2; D ambiguous. Per germline, CDR1 SEHNR and CDR2 FQNEAQ (reference sequence). The V end lost 5 bases, the J end lost 8 bases, and 15 bases lay between the germline ends. The CDR3 has 14 amino acids. The DNA of the CDR3 is TGTGCCAGCAGCCCGAAGGTCCGTCCAGGGGAGCTGTTTTTT. It yields the protein CASSPKVRPGELFF.

At least ten counts were recorded for this clonotype. The chain employs TRBV4-3 and TRBJ2-5, with D perhaps TRBD1 (6 bases). Germline V lookup: CDR1 LGHNA, CDR2 YSLEER. The CDR3 runs 15 residues. Trimming removed 0 bases from V and 5 bases from J, with 13 bases in between. The CDR3 loop is CASSQDTGRRETQYF. The CDR3 DNA reads TGCGCCAGCAGCCAAGATACAGGGCGCCGGGAGACCCAGTACTTC.

Notes on this clonotype: It may be a read error: a sequence one base away is much more abundant. The chain is built from TRBV12-3 or TRBV12-4 and TRBJ2-1; TRBD2 matches at 8 bases. V was pared by 6 bases and J by 10 bases, with 11 bases of the junction left unmatched. The CDR3 spans 14 residues. CDR3 DNA sequence: TGTGCCAGCAGGTTGACGGCGGGGGGTGGCGAGCAGTTCTTC. Translation gives CASRLTAGGGEQFF.

Many counts were recorded for this clonotype. The rearrangement uses TRBV7-9 and TRBJ2-3; tentatively, D is TRBD2 (5 bases). Germline CDR1 is SEHNR and CDR2 is FQNEAQ (reference sequence). This CDR3 contains 15 residues. V gave up 3 bases and J gave up 9 bases, with 19 bases separating them. This CDR3 reads CASSLVTAGRSTQYF. The CDR3 DNA is TGTGCCAGCAGCTTGGTGACCGCGGGCAGATCGACGCAGTATTTT.

Ten or more counts support this clonotype. This chain connects TRBV29-1 to TRBJ2-7; 7 bases match TRBD1. Unmatched junction bases numbered 8, after V lost 7 bases and J lost 2 bases. The CDR3 is 13 residues long. Germline values: CDR1 SQVTM, CDR2 ANQGSEA. DNA of the CDR3: TGCAGCGCCCAACAGGGGACGACCTACGAGCAGTACTTC. Its translation: CSAQQGTTYEQYF.

The gene calls are TRBV7-2 and TRBJ2-1; 10 bases agree with TRBD1. V gave up 2 bases and J gave up 8 bases; unmatched junction bases: 9. CDR3 size: 16 residues. CDR1 is SGHTA and CDR2 is FQGNSA in the germline V gene. CDR3 nucleotides: TGTGCCAGCAGCTTACCCCCGACAGGGGGCGCGGATGAGCAGTTCTTC. Its translation: CASSLPPTGGADEQFF. Full variable domain (rest looked up from reference TRBV7-2 and TRBJ2-1): GAGVSQSPSNKVTEKGKDVELRCDPISGHTALYWYRQSLGQGLEFLIYFQGNSAPDKSGLPSDRFSAERTGGSVSTLTIQRTQQEDSAVYLCASSLPPTGGADEQFFGPGTRLTVL.

This clonotype turned up a few times. V and J are TRBV5-5 and TRBJ2-3; D is unresolved. There are 15 residues in the CDR3. Deletions cut 2 bases from V and 5 bases from J, with 15 bases between. In germline, CDR1 is SGHKS, CDR2 YYEKEE (reference sequence). CDR3 nucleotides: TGTGCCAGCAGCTTAATTTGGCCTAAGGGAGATACGCAGTATTTT. Protein: CASSLIWPKGDTQYF.

This clonotype has at least ten counts. This sequence joins TRBV4-2 and TRBJ2-3, with D perhaps TRBD2 (6 bases). The CDR3 totals 15 residues. Trimming took 3 bases from V and 5 from J, leaving 15 bases between them. CDR1 and CDR2 (germline): LGHNA, YNFKEQ. CDR3 DNA: TGTGCCAGCAGCCATCCGGGGGAGGCTGGAGATACGCAGTATTTT. Its protein product is CASSHPGEAGDTQYF.

This clonotype appeared many times. The chain links TRBV4-3 to TRBJ1-2, with TRBD1 as a possible D gene (5 bases). The CDR3 is 17 residues long. Trimming left V 4 bases short and J 3 bases short, with 21 bases between. Germline values: CDR1 LGHNA, CDR2 YSLEER. The CDR3 is CASSLHPDMKQDYGYTF. Here the CDR3 DNA reads TGCGCCAGCAGCCTGCACCCAGATATGAAACAGGACTATGGCTACACCTTC.

This clonotype was counted at least ten times. The chain recombines TRBV4-1 with TRBJ2-5; D unresolved. The germline gives CDR1 MGHRA, CDR2 YSYEKL. V lost 2 bases and J lost 4, with 11 bases in between. This CDR3 is 14 amino acids long. The CDR3 DNA reads TGCGCCAGCAGCCAACTTCAGGTTATAGAGACCCAGTACTTC. Translation gives CASSQLQVIETQYF.

This clonotype was observed at least ten times. The rearrangement joins TRBV29-1 to TRBJ2-7, with D unclear. The CDR3 spans 10 residues. Between the trimmed V and J ends, which lost 4 bases and 6 bases, there was a span of 7 bases. The germline V gene encodes CDR1 SQVTM and CDR2 ANQGSEA. CDR3 sequence: CSVAESEQYF. CDR3 DNA sequence: TGCAGCGTTGCGGAGAGCGAGCAGTACTTC.